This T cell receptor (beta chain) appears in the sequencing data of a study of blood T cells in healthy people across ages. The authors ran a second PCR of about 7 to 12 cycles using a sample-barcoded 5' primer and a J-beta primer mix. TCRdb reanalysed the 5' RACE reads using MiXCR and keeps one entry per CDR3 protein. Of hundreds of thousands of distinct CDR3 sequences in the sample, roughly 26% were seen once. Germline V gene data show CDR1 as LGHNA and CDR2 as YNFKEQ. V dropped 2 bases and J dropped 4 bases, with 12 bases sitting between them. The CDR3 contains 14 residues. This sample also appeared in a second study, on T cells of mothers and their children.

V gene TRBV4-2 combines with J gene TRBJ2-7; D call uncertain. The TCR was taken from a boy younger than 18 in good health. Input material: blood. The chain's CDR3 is CASSQQTLGYEQYF. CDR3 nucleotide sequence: TGTGCCAGCAGCCAACAGACGCTGGGTTACGAGCAGTACTTC.